One and the same sample provided the 5 T cell receptor beta chains below, sequenced in a study of CD4 T cells in relation to SARS-CoV-2 and coronaviruses. The antigens for these receptors are not known. Clones were read by immunoSEQ multiplex PCR, and TCRdb kept only the in-frame ones, dropping some. The data contain more than 15,000 clones, 60% to 85% of them singletons. Unexposed donor CD4+ T cells date from about 2011-2018, before the COVID-19 pandemic. After about 10 days of culture, CD4+ T cells were isolated. Sequenced material: CD4+ T cells from PBMCs, cultured in vitro. Receptor source: a human donor in good health.

The chain uses TRBV6-1 and TRBJ2-7, with 11 bases matching TRBD2. J was trimmed by 3 bases and V by 3 bases; bases with no gene match: 4. The CDR3 runs 15 residues. Germline values: CDR1 MNHNS, CDR2 SASEGT. DNA for the CDR3: TGTGCCAGCAGTGAGGGACTAGCGGATCTCTACGAGCAGTACTTC. This gives the protein CASSEGLADLYEQYF.

This clone came up a few times. The chain carries TRBV19 and TRBJ1-5; D gene ambiguous. Per germline, CDR1 LNHDA and CDR2 SQIVND (reference sequence). Trimming removed 2 bases at V and 7 bases at J, with 12 bases between. CDR3 length: 14 residues. Here the CDR3 reads CASSIWFEGQPQHF. CDR3 bases: TGTGCCAGTAGTATATGGTTCGAGGGACAGCCCCAGCATTTT.

This clone was recorded once. The V and J genes are TRBV9 and TRBJ2-2; D tentatively fits TRBD1 or TRBD2 (5 bases each). V was pared by 0 bases and J by 2 bases, with 17 bases between. The germline V gene has CDR1 SGDLS and CDR2 YYNGEE. The CDR3 totals 18 residues. The CDR3 loop is CASSVVGWGSGNTGELFF. The CDR3 bases are TGTGCCAGCAGCGTAGTAGGGTGGGGGTCGGGTAACACCGGGGAGCTGTTTTTT.

In its sample, this clone was seen a few times. The chain joins TRBV6-5 to TRBJ1-6, with D perhaps matching TRBD1 (6 bases). The CDR3 has 16 residues. Germline CDR1 reads MNHEY; CDR2 reads SVGAGI. With 0 bases removed from V and 6 bases from J, the gap between germline ends came to 12 bases. In nucleotides, the CDR3 is TGTGCCAGCAGTTACTCGAAGACAGGCATTAATTCACCCCTCCACTTT. It translates to CASSYSKTGINSPLHF.

The chain has TRBV7-9 and TRBJ1-6, with D tentatively TRBD1 (5 bases). Germline V gene data show CDR1 as SEHNR and CDR2 as FQNEAQ (reference sequence). The V end lost 5 bases, the J end lost 7 bases, and 15 bases lay between the germline ends. The CDR3 spans 15 residues. Written as DNA, the CDR3 is TGTGCCAGCAGCGCCCCGGGACTGAGAAATTCACCCCTCCACTTT. Translating it yields CASSAPGLRNSPLHF.